These T cell receptor beta chains were read from a single sample in a study of blood T cells in healthy people across ages. TCRdb independently ran MiXCR on the 5' RACE reads; one entry per CDR3 protein. The table includes 700,000 to 950,000 distinct CDR3 sequences, roughly 64% detected once. Material: blood. These receptors originate from a man aged 25 to 40 in good health. The CDR3 runs from the conserved cysteine through the conserved F or W. The order of the fields is clone size, D gene, V gene, J gene, CDR3 DNA, CDR3 protein. The D gene is left open where the match is weak. The size entry is marked missing in some rows and otherwise reads once, few, many or a size class.

clone size: few; D gene: -; V gene: TRBV7-2; J gene: TRBJ2-7; CDR3 DNA: TGTGCCAGCAGCCCGTTACGCACCTACGAGCAGTACTTC; CDR3 protein: CASSPLRTYEQYF
clone size: few; D gene: -; V gene: TRBV7-2; J gene: TRBJ2-3; CDR3 DNA: TGTGCCAGCAGCCGCGGGGAGTTCCCTCCCACAGATACGCAGTATTTT; CDR3 protein: CASSRGEFPPTDTQYF
clone size: -; D gene: -; V gene: TRBV29-1; J gene: TRBJ2-7; CDR3 DNA: TGCAGCGCAAGGCCGACAGGCTCCTACGAGCAGTACTTC; CDR3 protein: CSARPTGSYEQYF
clone size: -; D gene: -; V gene: TRBV21-1; J gene: TRBJ2-3; CDR3 DNA: TGTGTACGTCGAAACTGGGCGGTGCCCACAGATACGCAGTATTTT; CDR3 protein: CVRRNWAVPTDTQYF
clone size: -; D gene: -; V gene: TRBV29-1; J gene: TRBJ2-1; CDR3 DNA: TGCAGCGTTGAGAGCTTTTTCTCCTACAATGAGCAGTTCTTC; CDR3 protein: CSVESFFSYNEQFF
clone size: few; D gene: -; V gene: TRBV29-1; J gene: TRBJ1-4; CDR3 DNA: TGCAGCGTCCTCACTTCCCCTGAGGGGGAAAAACTGTTTTTT; CDR3 protein: CSVLTSPEGEKLFF
clone size: -; D gene: -; V gene: TRBV24-1; J gene: TRBJ2-7; CDR3 DNA: TGTGCCACCAGTGACGGACATACCTACGAGCAGTACTTC; CDR3 protein: CATSDGHTYEQYF
clone size: -; D gene: -; V gene: TRBV2; J gene: TRBJ1-6; CDR3 DNA: TGTGCCAGCAGAGTGGGGATTCCCCTCCACTTT; CDR3 protein: CASRVGIPLHF
clone size: -; D gene: -; V gene: TRBV6-6; J gene: TRBJ1-2; CDR3 DNA: TGTGCCAGCAGTCGTGAGGGAGGCGGAGATGGCTACACCTTC; CDR3 protein: CASSREGGGDGYTF
clone size: once; D gene: TRBD1; V gene: TRBV10-3; J gene: TRBJ2-3; CDR3 DNA: TGTGCCATCATTTCGACAGGGACAGATACGCAGTATTTT; CDR3 protein: CAIISTGTDTQYF
clone size: -; D gene: -; V gene: TRBV12-3/TRBV12-4; J gene: TRBJ1-2; CDR3 DNA: TGTGCCAGCGGGGGCTATGGCTACACCTTC; CDR3 protein: CASGGYGYTF
clone size: -; D gene: -; V gene: TRBV7-2; J gene: TRBJ2-1; CDR3 DNA: TGTGCCAGCAGCTTCGACGGGAAGGATGAGCAGTTCTTC; CDR3 protein: CASSFDGKDEQFF
clone size: -; D gene: -; V gene: TRBV29-1; J gene: TRBJ2-7; CDR3 DNA: TGCAGCGCCTGGACGGCCTACGAGCAGTACTTC; CDR3 protein: CSAWTAYEQYF